This T cell receptor beta chain originates from a study of patients and donors after allogeneic stem cell transplantation. The trim removed 4 bases at V and 4 bases at J, leaving 8 bases unmatched. There are 16 residues in the CDR3. Germline CDR1 reads LGHNA; CDR2 reads YNFKEQ. TCRdb re-called the RT-PCR reads with MiXCR, one entry per CDR3 protein. The sample has approximately 20,000 distinct CDR3 sequences; roughly 4.5% are singletons. This clonotype was detected many times. The source material was blood, either unsorted or a sorted T cell fraction (not recorded which). The gene calls are TRBV4-2 and TRBJ2-5; 11 bases match TRBD2. The clonotype originates from a human donor who was either an allogeneic HSCT recipient or a stem cell or donor lymphocyte infusion donor (not recorded which). It is not recorded whose cells these are; they may come from a transplant donor. The CDR3 DNA sequence: TGTGCCAGCAGCCGTGAACTAGCGGGGGATGTAGAGACCCAGTACTTC. Translating it yields CASSRELAGDVETQYF.